A selection of T cell receptor beta chains follows, all from one sample in a study of T-cell memory formation after mild COVID-19. TCRdb processed the 5' RACE reads anew with MiXCR; each CDR3 protein has one entry. The sample shows roughly 250,000 distinct CDR3 sequences, approximately 16% of them seen only once. Sequencing was done on a sample of PBMCs or a T cell subset sorted from them (not recorded which). These receptors originate from a man aged 18 to 29 who had mild COVID-19 (a few samples of this study predate the infection). Cell type and time point are not known. Each CDR3 is given with its conserved first and last residue. A D gene is named only where the DNA matches it firmly. Size is omitted from some rows. Given values are once, few, many or a class for expanded clones.

TRBV24-1	TRBJ2-1	15	TRBD2	.	CATELRRGGLNEQFF	TGTGCCACCGAGTTGCGGCGGGGGGGCCTCAATGAGCAGTTCTTC
TRBV3-1	TRBJ1-2	12	.	once	CASSQGTDGYTF	TGTGCCAGCAGCCAAGGGACAGATGGCTACACCTTC
TRBV5-1	TRBJ2-7	14	TRBD2	many	CASSLVGGSYEQYF	TGTGCCAGCAGCTTGGTGGGGGGGTCCTACGAGCAGTACTTC
TRBV4-1	TRBJ2-7	16	TRBD1	.	CASSRTSGQSSYEQYF	TGCGCCAGCAGCCGTACGTCGGGACAGAGCTCCTACGAGCAGTACTTC
TRBV5-1	TRBJ1-1	14	.	.	CASSPSQGHPEAFF	TGCGCCAGCAGCCCGTCGCAGGGGCACCCTGAAGCTTTCTTT
TRBV6-5	TRBJ1-2	14	.	.	CASSYSAQARGYTF	TGTGCCAGCAGTTACTCGGCGCAGGCTCGTGGCTACACCTTC
TRBV7-3	TRBJ2-3	14	.	many	CASSLNPGSGTQYF	TGTGCCAGCAGCTTAAATCCCGGATCGGGTACGCAGTATTTT
TRBV11-2	TRBJ2-5	14	.	many	CASSLDPNQGNQYF	TGTGCCAGCAGCTTAGACCCTAACCAGGGTAACCAGTACTTC
TRBV5-1	TRBJ2-5	15	.	.	CASSLRPRTRETQYF	TGCGCCAGCAGCTTGCGGCCCAGGACAAGAGAGACCCAGTACTTC
TRBV29-1	TRBJ2-3	15	TRBD2	.	CSVEGGPPRSDTQYF	TGCAGCGTTGAGGGAGGGCCCCCACGGTCGGATACGCAGTATTTT
TRBV10-3	TRBJ2-5	15	TRBD2	.	CAISEAGGHQETQYF	TGTGCCATCAGTGAGGCGGGGGGGCACCAAGAGACCCAGTACTTC
TRBV2	TRBJ2-3	14	.	few	CASRRAGRTDTQYF	TGTGCCAGCAGGCGAGCGGGTCGCACAGATACGCAGTATTTT
TRBV11-2	TRBJ2-7	15	TRBD1	.	CASSRDRVVSYEQYF	TGTGCCAGCAGCCGGGACAGGGTAGTCTCCTACGAGCAGTACTTC
TRBV4-2	TRBJ2-3	18	TRBD2	many	CASSQDPGTSGFTDTQYF	TGTGCCAGCAGCCAAGACCCCGGGACTAGCGGATTCACAGATACGCAGTATTTT
TRBV7-2	TRBJ2-3	14	TRBD2	many	CASSLVGGGDTQYF	TGTGCCAGCAGCTTAGTCGGCGGGGGGGATACGCAGTATTTT
TRBV6-1	TRBJ2-1	18	.	few	CASRMSTGSPGPYNEQFF	TGTGCCAGCAGGATGTCGACAGGCTCCCCCGGGCCTTACAATGAGCAGTTCTTC
TRBV6-5	TRBJ2-7	13	.	few	CASSYRTTYEQYF	TGTGCCAGCAGCTACAGGACGACCTACGAGCAGTACTTC
TRBV5-1	TRBJ2-3	15	.	.	CASTSIAGTKDTQYF	TGCGCCAGCACCTCCATAGCCGGTACAAAAGATACGCAGTATTTT
TRBV7-9	TRBJ2-7	16	TRBD2	few	CASSPRTSGGAEEQYF	TGTGCCAGCAGCCCACGCACAAGCGGGGGGGCGGAGGAGCAGTACTTC
TRBV4-3	TRBJ2-3	21	TRBD2	.	CASSPREGRGARRFTTDTQYF	TGCGCCAGCAGCCCACGGGAAGGGCGGGGGGCCCGGCGGTTCACAACAGATACGCAGTATTTT
TRBV3-1	TRBJ2-1	15	.	many	CASSQDRNPYNEQFF	TGTGCCAGCAGCCAAGATCGTAACCCTTACAATGAGCAGTTCTTC
TRBV19	TRBJ2-7	15	TRBD1	.	CASSHGTGGFYEQYF	TGTGCCAGTAGCCACGGGACAGGGGGCTTCTACGAGCAGTACTTC
TRBV2	TRBJ1-2	12	TRBD1	.	CASRLPGQLLSF	TGTGCCAGCAGGCTCCCGGGACAGCTACTATCCTTC
TRBV20-1	TRBJ2-5	14	.	many	CSARPGHLQETQYF	TGCAGTGCTAGACCGGGACACCTCCAAGAGACCCAGTACTTC
TRBV5-1	TRBJ2-3	15	.	.	CASSLYGGPTDTQYF	TGCGCCAGCAGCTTATACGGGGGCCCCACAGATACGCAGTATTTT
TRBV11-3	TRBJ2-3	14	TRBD2	.	CASSSGLAGNTQYF	TGTGCCAGCAGCTCGGGACTAGCGGGGAATACGCAGTATTTT
TRBV7-6	TRBJ1-4	15	.	.	CASSPISATNEKLFF	TGTGCCAGCAGCCCTATATCTGCAACTAATGAAAAACTGTTTTTT
TRBV5-1	TRBJ2-3	14	.	.	CASSLRDPSDTQYF	TGCGCCAGCAGCCTCCGGGACCCATCAGATACGCAGTATTTT
TRBV12-3/TRBV12-4	TRBJ2-2	14	.	few	CASSPGIGTGELFF	TGTGCCAGCAGTCCAGGCATTGGCACCGGGGAGCTGTTTTTT
TRBV5-1	TRBJ1-6	13	.	.	CASSPAADSPLHF	TGCGCCAGCAGCCCCGCAGCGGATTCACCCCTCCACTTT
TRBV7-9	TRBJ1-2	11	.	.	CASSPDFGYTF	TGTGCCAGCAGCCCTGACTTTGGCTACACCTTC